This paragraph covers one T cell receptor (beta chain) sequence. This entry belongs to a study of blood T cell repertoires in COVID-19. Background on the study: T cells, B-cell-depleted T cells, or PBMCs provided the cDNA or gDNA that served as material.

This CDR3 comprises 17 residues. The junction had 9 bases not matched to a gene; V was cut back by 4 bases and J by 3 bases. CDR1 MNHEY and CDR2 SMNVEV come from the germline V gene (reference sequence). Some clones are missing from TCRdb's copy, which holds only in-frame ones; the method was immunoSEQ multiplex PCR. The sample includes some 300,000 clones, approximately 85% of them seen just once. Cohort allocation depended upon clinical history that participants reported. This receptor was taken from a woman aged 30 to 39 who had recovered from COVID-19. Specimen: PBMCs or T cells enriched from blood (not recorded which). The chain has TRBV27 and TRBJ2-2; 9 nucleotides align to TRBD2. CDR3 sequence: CASSWGLARSYTGELFF. The CDR3 nucleotides read TGTGCCAGCAGTTGGGGACTAGCTAGGAGTTACACCGGGGAGCTGTTTTTT.